There are many counts of the clone carrying this T cell receptor (beta chain). The data stem from a study of T cells in Graves' hyperthyroidism and ophthalmopathy. Researchers amplified the TCR beta CDR3 regions from RNA transcripts. The study used the HTBI primer set for a first-round RT-PCR of the TCR CDR3. MiXCR, applied by TCRdb to the multiplex PCR reads, yields one record per CDR3 protein. The sample shows a few hundred thousand distinct CDR3 sequences, 15% to 20% of them seen only once. The germline CDR1 and CDR2 sequences are SGHRS and YFSETQ. The CDR3 is made up of 15 amino acids. V shed 3 bases, J shed 5 bases, and the junction held 7 bases outside the gene matches. Ophthalmopathy in the patients scored at least 3 on Clinical Activity Score and at least 4 on NOSPECS grade, lasting under 3 months.

V gene TRBV5-1 combines with J gene TRBJ1-1; 10 positions match TRBD1. This TCR was recovered from a woman aged 35 to 49 with Graves' ophthalmopathy. The sequencing sample was made of blood. The chain's CDR3 is CASSSRQGARTEAFF. In nucleotides, the CDR3 is TGCGCCAGCAGCTCCCGACAGGGGGCGCGTACTGAAGCTTTCTTT.